These 19 T cell receptor beta chains originate from one sample sequenced in a study of CD8 T cells in Susac syndrome (dated by TCRdb to between 2017 and 2020). The method behind the library was the immunoSEQ multiplex PCR assay. RNA was extracted with the RNeasy kit and roughly 0.45 to 1 ug was reverse transcribed using random hexamers. TCRdb handled the public reads itself, with Q25 trimming in fastp and clone calling in MiXCR, and kept productive beta chains. For every CDR3 protein sequence, its rows merge into one entry that carries the most common genes and DNA. The sample yields approximately 210,000 distinct CDR3 sequences; 94% were counted once. The ten largest clones add up to under 0.2% of the sample. Source material: CD4+ T cells from PBMCs. The receptors were gathered from a human donor with Susac syndrome.

V usage is TRBV20-1 and J usage is TRBJ1-3, with TRBD1 matching over 7 bases. The trim removed 0 bases at V and 3 bases at J, leaving 2 bases unmatched. The germline gives CDR1 DFQATT, CDR2 SNEGSKA (reference sequence). This CDR3 is built from 14 residues. This CDR3 is CSARDGQDGNTIYF. The CDR3 DNA is TGCAGTGCTAGAGATGGACAGGATGGAAACACCATATATTTT.

The genes are TRBV7-2 and TRBJ2-3; tentatively, D is TRBD1 (6 bases). The germline CDR1 and CDR2 sequences are SGHTA and FQGNSA. CDR3 length: 15 residues. V lost 3 bases and J lost 4, with 14 bases in between. The chain's CDR3 is CASSFLGAGPDTQYF. The CDR3 DNA is TGTGCCAGCAGCTTTTTGGGGGCAGGGCCAGATACGCAGTATTTT.

The table lists this clonotype with a count of one. V is TRBV6-1 and J is TRBJ1-5, with TRBD1 as a possible D gene (6 bases). Germline V gene data show CDR1 as MNHNS and CDR2 as SASEGT. Trimming removed 8 bases from V and 1 base from J, with 21 bases in between. The CDR3 sequence is 17 residues long. As DNA, the CDR3 is TGTGCCAGCCGGGCTGGGGGCGCCGAGGAAAGCAATCAGCCCCAGCATTTT. It encodes CASRAGGAEESNQPQHF.

In this sample, this clonotype turned up once. The gene calls are TRBV5-1 and TRBJ2-1, with 9 bases identical to TRBD1. The CDR3 runs 16 residues. Looked up from germline, CDR1 is SGHRS and CDR2 is YFSETQ. Unmatched junction bases numbered 8, after V lost 4 bases and J lost 3 bases. This CDR3 is CASSRAGTGLYNEQFF. The DNA of the CDR3 is TGCGCCAGCAGCCGCGCCGGGACAGGGCTCTACAATGAGCAGTTCTTC. The whole variable domain, filled in from reference TRBV5-1 and TRBJ2-1, reads KAGVTQTPRYLIKTRGQQVTLSCSPISGHRSVSWYQQTPGQGLQFLFEYFSETQRNKGNFPGRFSGRQFSNSRSEMNVSTLELGDSALYLCASSRAGTGLYNEQFFGPGTRLTVL.

This chain connects TRBV20-1 to TRBJ1-3; D is unclear. Germline V CDR1 and CDR2: DFQATT, SNEGSKA (reference sequence). CDR3 length: 16 amino acids. With 2 bases removed from V and 0 bases from J, the gap between germline ends came to 14 bases. The CDR3 coding sequence is TGCAGTGCTAGAAAAGGGTCGTCAAGCTCTGGAAACACCATATATTTT. Encoded protein: CSARKGSSSSGNTIYF.

This clonotype was recorded once. The CDR3 nucleotides are TGTGCCTGGAGTGTACGCTCTAACTATGGCTACACCTTC. Protein product: CAWSVRSNYGYTF. The genes are TRBV30 and TRBJ1-2; D not resolved. Deletions cut 0 bases from V and 0 bases from J, with 5 bases between. This CDR3 spans 13 amino acids. The germline V gene encodes CDR1 GTSNPN and CDR2 SVGIG (reference sequence).

The sample holds a few counts of this clonotype. The chain links TRBV6-5 to TRBJ1-2; no reliable D call. Trimming left V 0 bases short and J 6 bases short, with 11 bases between. Germline V lookup: CDR1 MNHEY, CDR2 SVGAGI. CDR3 size: 14 residues. CDR3 in DNA: TGTGCCAGCAGTTACTCCCCGGTCAGAGATGGCTACACCTTC. This codes for CASSYSPVRDGYTF.

DNA for the CDR3: TGTGCCAGCAGCTCGGACCCCAGGAATCAGCCCCAGCATTTT. This sequence encodes CASSSDPRNQPQHF. This chain links TRBV7-2 with TRBJ1-5; D remains unclear. Trimming removed 4 bases from V and 4 bases from J, with 11 bases in between. Germline V gives CDR1 SGHTA, CDR2 FQGNSA. CDR3 length: 14 amino acids.

The chain joins TRBV3-1 to TRBJ2-3; 10 bases line up with TRBD2. Germline-derived CDR1 and CDR2 are LGHDT and YNNKEL (reference sequence). CDR3 size: 17 residues. The ends lost 0 bases at V and 5 bases at J; junction bases unmatched: 8. The CDR3 region has the DNA TGTGCCAGCAGCCAAGAATGGAGCGGGGGGGCCCAAGATACGCAGTATTTT. Translated, it gives CASSQEWSGGAQDTQYF.

Comments on this clonotype: The junction departs from the called germline gene at one end, perhaps through a read error. V is TRBV20-1 and J is TRBJ1-1, with D perhaps matching TRBD1 (6 bases). This CDR3 is 15 amino acids long. CDR1 is DFQATT and CDR2 is SNEGSKA in the germline V gene (reference sequence). This CDR3 is CSARAWGAMNTEALF. CDR3 nucleotides: TGCAGTGCCCGGGCTTGGGGGGCTATGAACACTGAAGCTCTCTTT.

V is TRBV20-1 and J is TRBJ2-7; TRBD1 aligns across 7 bases. In germline, CDR1 is DFQATT, CDR2 SNEGSKA (reference sequence). Losses at the gene ends were 5 bases for V and 6 bases for J; bases not matched to a gene: 16. This CDR3 contains 15 residues. The CDR3 bases are TGCAGTGCTCCCCGTGGGACCGGGACAGACGGCGAGCAGTACTTC. Its protein is CSAPRGTGTDGEQYF.

The rearrangement uses TRBV28 and TRBJ2-7, with D possibly being TRBD2 (6 bases). Germline V CDR1 and CDR2: MDHEN, SYDVKM. Trimming took 8 bases from V and 4 from J, leaving 24 bases between them. The CDR3 consists of 16 residues. The CDR3 here is CASPLRDQLAGYEQYF. CDR3 coding DNA: TGTGCCAGCCCCCTCCGGGACCAACTAGCAGGATACGAGCAGTACTTC.

The chain carries TRBV27 and TRBJ1-6; D unresolved. The V gene's germline CDR1 is MNHEY and CDR2 SMNVEV (reference sequence). CDR3 length equals 14 residues. Trimming removed 0 bases at V and 12 bases at J, with 12 bases between. CDR3 amino acids: CASSLSPSRVPLHF. In DNA form, the CDR3 reads TGTGCCAGCAGTTTATCGCCTAGCCGTGTACCCCTCCACTTT.

V and J are TRBV6-2 or TRBV6-3 and TRBJ1-1; D not certain. The V gene lost 6 bases and the J gene lost 0 bases, with 11 bases spanning the gap. Germline CDR1 MNHEY, CDR2 SVGEGT. The length of the CDR3 is 14 residues. CDR3 DNA sequence: TGTGCCAGCAGCCCTCCCGGGGTGAACACTGAAGCTTTCTTT. Residues: CASSPPGVNTEAFF.

V and J are TRBV29-1 and TRBJ2-1, with 9 bases matching TRBD1. The length of the CDR3 is 15 residues. Unmatched junction bases numbered 12, after V lost 7 bases and J lost 5 bases. Germline V gene sequence: CDR1 SQVTM, CDR2 ANQGSEA. The CDR3 region has the DNA TGCAGCGCGACGAGGTCGGGACAGGGTGACAATGAGCAGTTCTTC. Protein product: CSATRSGQGDNEQFF.

The rearrangement joins TRBV27 to TRBJ2-7; D remains unclear. Germline V CDR1 and CDR2: MNHEY, SMNVEV (reference sequence). The CDR3 contains 14 residues. Trimming took 1 base from V and 3 from J, leaving 10 bases between them. The CDR3 reads CASSLLGSYYEQYF. CDR3 nucleotide sequence: TGTGCCAGCAGTTTATTAGGGTCCTACTACGAGCAGTACTTC.

The CDR3 nucleotides read TGTGCCACTCGGGGGGACAGATATCAGCCCCAGCATTTT. Protein product: CATRGDRYQPQHF. The chain links TRBV28 to TRBJ1-5, with 7 bases fitting TRBD1. CDR1 and CDR2 (germline): MDHEN, SYDVKM. This CDR3 is built from 13 residues. With V trimmed by 10 bases and J by 5 bases, 8 bases remained unmatched.

This clonotype was detected only a few times. The chain combines TRBV7-2 with TRBJ1-4; 10 positions agree with TRBD1. This CDR3 is 14 amino acids long. Trimming at V came to 6 bases and at J to 5 bases, leaving 3 bases not matched to a gene. The germline V gene encodes CDR1 SGHTA and CDR2 FQGNSA. DNA of the CDR3: TGTGCCAGCAGACGACAGGGGGCAAATGAAAAACTGTTTTTT. Protein product: CASRRQGANEKLFF.

For the CDR3, the DNA is TGCAGCGTTGACGGGCAGCTGAACACCGGGGAGCTGTTTTTT. Its translation: CSVDGQLNTGELFF. The chain couples TRBV29-1 to TRBJ2-2, with no clear D. This CDR3 is built from 14 residues. CDR1 SQVTM and CDR2 ANQGSEA come from the germline V gene. V was clipped by 3 bases and J by 1 base, with 9 bases between them.